This paragraph covers one TCR beta chain sequence. Its antigen is currently not known. Per-base quality was not reported, and no clone a single base away is much larger than it. The entry originates in a study of T cells in narcolepsy (dated by TCRdb to the late 2010s). Describing the broader study: The study enrolled patients with narcolepsy type 1 or type 2 (NT1, NT2) together with healthy control donors. Autoreactive T cells targeting hypocretin neuron self-antigens (hypocretin, TRIB2) were sought in narcolepsy patients, and TCR Vbeta sequencing was used to track clonotypes in blood and CSF.

Paper-wide results and their limitations: In plots comparing CSF and blood CD4+ T cell clonotypes from the same patient, HCRT-specific and TRIB2-specific autoreactive clonotypes were highlighted. No sequences matching autoreactive T cell clones were contained in some blood memory CD4+ repertoires from patients and controls. According to the report, autoreactive clonotypes were detected serially in the blood of the same patients and of different patients, but not in healthy controls. Patients and controls had similar numbers of sequenced blood memory CD4+ clonotypes, with averages of around 41,000 in patients and 30,000 to 35,000 in controls.

For TCR Vbeta sequencing, memory CD4+ T cells were sorted ex vivo from the peripheral blood of both healthy controls and narcolepsy patients. Library creation used the immunoSEQ multiplex PCR assay. TCRdb holds this immuneACCESS table with in-frame rearrangements only. Some clones are missing; in checked studies, unresolved V genes explain under half, and the rest has no known cause. The sample has tens of thousands of clones on record, about 90% of them singletons. The ten largest clones capture more than 0.95% of the sample. Trimming removed 6 bases from V and 6 bases from J, leaving 14 bases between the germline ends. From the cysteine through the phenylalanine, the CDR3 covers 13 amino acids. Only the CDR3 DNA is retained, 39 bases long and in frame from the first base. The germline V gene (reference sequence) supplies CDR1 WNHNN and CDR2 SYGVQD.

This TCR derives from a human donor with narcolepsy. What was sequenced was CD45RA- memory CD4+ T cells from PBMCs. The cell subset or site label, read with the paper, signifies: memory T cells sorted ex vivo from peripheral blood. The chain employs TRBV10-1 and TRBJ2-5, with the D gene not confidently named. The CDR3 here reads CASSMGSGKTQYF. The nucleotide sequence reads TGCGCCAGCAGCATGGGTTCGGGCAAGACCCAGTACTTC.